Following are 32 T cell receptor beta chains from one sample sequenced in a study of blood T cell repertoires in COVID-19. Repertoires were generated with immunoSEQ multiplex PCR, while TCRdb's copy carries only in-frame clones and drops some. This sample has 250,000 or so clones, with about 90% found just once. What was sequenced was peripheral blood. These TCRs come from a woman in her fifties or sixties with COVID-19, enrolled during active disease.

The CDR3 DNA is TGTGCCAGCAGCGTAGAGGAGACAGGGTTGAATGGCTACACCTTC. Its protein is CASSVEETGLNGYTF. The genes are TRBV9 and TRBJ1-2; 7 bases align to TRBD1. Germline trimming cut 0 bases from V and 6 bases from J; bases unmatched to any gene: 8. The germline CDR1 and CDR2 sequences are SGDLS and YYNGEE. CDR3 length equals 15 residues.

This sequence joins TRBV11-3 and TRBJ1-1, with D perhaps matching TRBD1 (6 bases). The CDR3 sequence is 14 residues long. The germline V gene has CDR1 SGHNT and CDR2 YENEEA. Trimming took off 5 bases at V and 1 base at J, with 11 bases between the two ends. DNA for the CDR3: TGTGCCAGCAGCGTGGGACACAAGAACACTGAAGCTTTCTTT. It translates to CASSVGHKNTEAFF.

J is TRBJ2-7 and V is TRBV7-2; 9 bases line up with TRBD1. Germline V gene sequence: CDR1 SGHTA, CDR2 FQGNSA. The CDR3 consists of 14 residues. Unmatched junction bases numbered 5, after V lost 1 base and J lost 7 bases. CDR3 coding DNA: TGTGCCAGCAGCTTAGGGGACAGGGTGCGGGAGCAGTACTTC. Translating it yields CASSLGDRVREQYF.

This clone was counted a single time. The chain is built from TRBV6-5 and TRBJ2-7, with a possible D match to TRBD2 (5 bases). Per the germline V gene, CDR1 is MNHEY and CDR2 is SVGAGI. The CDR3 extends over 12 amino acids. V lost 7 bases to trimming and J lost 7 bases, with 14 bases between them. The CDR3 DNA reads TGTGCCAGCATCTCGGGGAAACGTGAGCAGTACTTC. Residues: CASISGKREQYF.

This sequence joins TRBV5-1 and TRBJ2-7; 13 nucleotides match TRBD2. V lost 4 bases, J lost 5 bases, and 6 bases stayed unmatched. The length of the CDR3 is 15 residues. CDR1 is SGHRS and CDR2 is YFSETQ in the germline V gene. CDR3 region: CASSPTSGGAHEQYF. For the CDR3, the DNA is TGCGCCAGCAGCCCTACTAGCGGGGGGGCCCACGAGCAGTACTTC. The variable domain in full, with the rest retrieved from reference TRBV5-1 and TRBJ2-7, is KAGVTQTPRYLIKTRGQQVTLSCSPISGHRSVSWYQQTPGQGLQFLFEYFSETQRNKGNFPGRFSGRQFSNSRSEMNVSTLELGDSALYLCASSPTSGGAHEQYFGPGTRLTVT.

This clone was counted many times. The J gene is TRBJ1-6, the V gene TRBV9; tentatively, D is TRBD1 (6 bases). V was pared by 3 bases and J by 14 bases, with 12 bases between. The length of the CDR3 is 12 residues. The germline V gene has CDR1 SGDLS and CDR2 YYNGEE. CDR3 nucleotides: TGTGCCAGCAGCGACAGTCGACAGGCCCTCCACTTT. This translates into CASSDSRQALHF.

This clone appeared a single time. CDR3 in DNA: TGTGCCAGCAGTGAAGCAGCCTCTGGAAACACCATATATTTT. Translation gives CASSEAASGNTIYF. The chain carries TRBV2 and TRBJ1-3, with D hard to call. CDR1 SNHLY and CDR2 FYNNEI come from the germline V gene. Trimming took off 0 bases at V and 0 bases at J, with 3 bases between the two ends. This CDR3 comprises 14 residues.

The V and J genes are TRBV18 and TRBJ2-7; TRBD1 matches 10 bases. Per germline, CDR1 KGHSH and CDR2 LQKENI. The CDR3 totals 17 residues. V shed 2 bases and J 4 bases; nucleotides not matched to a gene: 11. The CDR3 here is CASSPRTGGPTPYEQYF. CDR3 DNA sequence: TGTGCCAGCTCACCAAGGACAGGGGGTCCCACTCCTTACGAGCAGTACTTC.

This clone was counted once. The V and J genes are TRBV27 and TRBJ2-7, with unresolved D. V was pared by 6 bases and J by 2 bases, with 5 bases between. Germline V gives CDR1 MNHEY, CDR2 SMNVEV (reference sequence). This CDR3 is 11 amino acids long. The CDR3 coding sequence is TGTGCCAGCAGCACACCCTACGAGCAGTACTTC. Translated: CASSTPYEQYF.

The chain joins TRBV19 to TRBJ2-1, with TRBD2 identical over 10 bases. Looked up from germline, CDR1 is LNHDA and CDR2 is SQIVND (reference sequence). V was clipped by 0 bases and J by 7 bases; unmatched bases: 6. There are 16 residues in the CDR3. CDR3 protein: CASSIDVAGGLNEQFF. CDR3 coding DNA: TGTGCCAGTAGTATAGACGTAGCGGGGGGACTTAATGAGCAGTTCTTC. Combining the CDR3 with reference TRBV19 and TRBJ2-1 gives the whole variable domain DGGITQSPKYLFRKEGQNVTLSCEQNLNHDAMYWYRQDPGQGLRLIYYSQIVNDFQKGDIAEGYSVSREKKESFPLTVTSAQKNPTAFYLCASSIDVAGGLNEQFFGPGTRLTVL.

In its sample, this clone was seen once. The chain uses TRBV7-9 and TRBJ1-5; D not certain. CDR3 length equals 12 residues. Between the trimmed V and J ends, which lost 8 bases and 6 bases, there was a span of 11 bases. From germline, CDR1 is SEHNR and CDR2 FQNEAQ (reference sequence). CDR3 DNA: TGTGCCAGCGCGTTAATCAGTCAGCCCCAGCATTTT. Protein sequence: CASALISQPQHF.

The chain couples TRBV5-5 to TRBJ1-2, with TRBD1 as a possible D gene (5 bases). From germline, CDR1 is SGHKS and CDR2 YYEKEE (reference sequence). Deletions cut 0 bases from V and 1 base from J, with 13 bases between. This CDR3 has 16 amino acids. The CDR3 here is CASSLDAGGVNYGYTF. CDR3 bases: TGTGCCAGCAGCTTGGATGCTGGGGGGGTTAACTATGGCTACACCTTC.

The chain carries TRBV18 and TRBJ1-3; D ambiguous. Germline V lookup: CDR1 KGHSH, CDR2 LQKENI. V was cut by 3 bases and J by 1 base, with 10 bases left in between. CDR3 length: 15 residues. The CDR3 loop reads CASSPFAESGNTIYF. DNA for the CDR3: TGTGCCAGCTCACCGTTCGCGGAGTCTGGAAACACCATATATTTT.

The V call is TRBV19, the J call TRBJ1-1; D may be TRBD1 (6 bases). The CDR3 has 14 residues. The ends were cut back, 9 bases at V and 1 base at J, with 15 bases in the middle. The V gene's germline CDR1 is LNHDA and CDR2 SQIVND (reference sequence). Here the CDR3 reads CASRDDRQNTEAFF. The CDR3, as DNA: TGTGCCAGCAGGGACGACAGGCAGAACACTGAAGCTTTCTTT.

The chain links TRBV9 to TRBJ1-4; 8 bases are shared with TRBD1. CDR3 length equals 15 residues. Germline CDR1 and CDR2: SGDLS and YYNGEE. Trimming at V came to 0 bases and at J to 8 bases, leaving 6 bases not matched to a gene. The CDR3 DNA reads TGTGCCAGCAGCGTAGCCCCCACAGGGGGGGAAAAACTGTTTTTT. Translated, it gives CASSVAPTGGEKLFF.

The chain has TRBV7-9 and TRBJ2-2; 8 nucleotides agree with TRBD1. Germline V lookup: CDR1 SEHNR, CDR2 FQNEAQ (reference sequence). This CDR3 region has 15 residues. The junction had 4 bases not matched to a gene; V was cut back by 5 bases and J by 2 bases. CDR3: CASSRQGINTGELFF. The CDR3, as DNA: TGTGCCAGCAGCCGACAGGGGATCAACACCGGGGAGCTGTTTTTT.

The chain has TRBV11-2 and TRBJ1-1; D is uncertain. The ends were cut back, 3 bases at V and 1 base at J, with 6 bases in the middle. CDR3 size: 13 residues. Germline assignment: CDR1 SGHAT and CDR2 FQNNGV. CDR3 amino acids: CASSLKRNTEAFF. The CDR3 coding sequence is TGTGCCAGCAGCTTGAAGCGGAACACTGAAGCTTTCTTT.

The chain uses TRBV6-5 and TRBJ1-2; D is perhaps TRBD1 (6 bases). The germline V gene encodes CDR1 MNHEY and CDR2 SVGAGI. This CDR3 has 13 residues. V shed 5 bases and J shed 4 bases, with 11 bases lying between them. For the CDR3, the DNA is TGTGCCAGCAGTCGGACAGAGGCCTATGGCTACACCTTC. This sequence encodes CASSRTEAYGYTF.

V and J are TRBV30 and TRBJ1-4; D is perhaps TRBD1 (6 bases). Germline CDR1 and CDR2: GTSNPN and SVGIG (reference sequence). V gave up 2 bases and J gave up 4 bases, with 14 bases separating them. The CDR3 contains 15 residues. CDR3 amino acids: CAWSHLGTRNEKLFF. CDR3 sequence (DNA): TGTGCCTGGAGTCACCTCGGGACACGTAATGAAAAACTGTTTTTT.

A word on this clone: Other DNA variants within this sample encode the same CDR3. The chain has TRBV6-2 or TRBV6-3 and TRBJ1-5; D not certain. Trimming shortened V by 0 bases and J by 6 bases, and 6 bases separated the two germline ends. The germline CDR1 and CDR2 sequences are MNHEY and SVGEGT. CDR3 length: 13 amino acids. The CDR3 reads CASSYSSGQPQHF. The CDR3 nucleotides read TGTGCCAGCAGTTACTCGAGTGGTCAGCCCCAGCATTTT.

This chain uses TRBV5-6 with TRBJ1-2; D is perhaps TRBD1 (6 bases). The CDR3 consists of 18 residues. Looked up from germline, CDR1 is SGHDT and CDR2 is YYEEEE. The V gene lost 4 bases and the J gene lost 4 bases, with 26 bases spanning the gap. CDR3 protein: CASSLGKRQAHRLYGYTF. In DNA, the CDR3 is TGTGCCAGCAGCCTGGGGAAGAGACAGGCGCACCGACTCTATGGCTACACCTTC.

The chain uses TRBV2 and TRBJ1-3, with D unresolved. The CDR3 contains 13 residues. V was shortened by 6 bases and J by 0 bases, with 6 bases between the two germline ends. Per germline, CDR1 SNHLY and CDR2 FYNNEI. Here the CDR3 DNA reads TGTGCCAGCAGCCTGTCCTCTGGAAACACCATATATTTT. It encodes CASSLSSGNTIYF.

V gene TRBV19 combines with J gene TRBJ1-5; no reliable D call. The germline gives CDR1 LNHDA, CDR2 SQIVND (reference sequence). This CDR3 has 14 amino acids. V lost 7 bases to trimming and J lost 4 bases, with 14 bases between them. CDR3 DNA sequence: TGTGCCAGTATGTTGTACAGTTCGAATCAGCCCCAGCATTTT. Its protein product is CASMLYSSNQPQHF.

J is TRBJ2-1 and V is TRBV13, with 9 positions matching TRBD1. CDR1 and CDR2 (germline): PRHDT, FYEKMQ (reference sequence). The CDR3 sequence is 15 residues long. The V segment lost 5 bases and the J segment 1 base; nucleotides outside the gene matches: 3. CDR3 residues: CASSRDRGSYNEQFF. CDR3 DNA sequence: TGTGCCAGCAGCAGAGACAGGGGGTCCTACAATGAGCAGTTCTTC. The variable domain in full, with the rest retrieved from reference TRBV13 and TRBJ2-1, is AAGVIQSPRHLIKEKRETATLKCYPIPRHDTVYWYQQGPGQDPQFLISFYEKMQSDKGSIPDRFSAQQFSDYHSELNMSSLELGDSALYFCASSRDRGSYNEQFFGPGTRLTVL.

This rearrangement joins TRBV2 to TRBJ1-4, with 9 bases identical to TRBD1. Losses at the gene ends were 8 bases for V and 4 bases for J; bases not matched to a gene: 14. CDR3 length: 17 residues. Germline-derived CDR1 and CDR2 are SNHLY and FYNNEI. The CDR3 protein is CASEPAWGQGINEKLFF. The CDR3 region has the DNA TGTGCCAGCGAGCCCGCTTGGGGACAGGGCATTAATGAAAAACTGTTTTTT.

This chain links TRBV15 with TRBJ2-3; D uncertain. There are 13 residues in the CDR3. With 1 base removed from V and 1 base from J, the gap between germline ends came to 3 bases. Germline lookup yields CDR1 LNHNV and CDR2 YYDKDF (reference sequence). The CDR3 DNA follows: TGTGCCACCAGCAGAGTAGGCACAGATACGCAGTATTTT. Protein product: CATSRVGTDTQYF. Together with reference TRBV15 and TRBJ2-3, the CDR3 gives the full variable domain: DAMVIQNPRYQVTQFGKPVTLSCSQTLNHNVMYWYQQKSSQAPKLLFHYYDKDFNNEADTPDNFQSRRPNTSFCFLDIRSPGLGDTAMYLCATSRVGTDTQYFGPGTRLTVL.

This chain joins TRBV4-3 and TRBJ1-5; weak D call: TRBD1 (6 bases). The V end was cut by 4 bases, the J end by 7 bases, with 11 bases between. CDR3 length: 13 residues. Germline lookup yields CDR1 LGHNA and CDR2 YSLEER. The CDR3 is CASSRYREQPQHF. CDR3 sequence (DNA): TGCGCCAGCAGCCGATACAGGGAGCAGCCCCAGCATTTT.

This chain connects TRBV11-1 to TRBJ1-1; D not certain. This CDR3 region has 13 residues. CDR1 SGHAT and CDR2 FQDESV come from the germline V gene (reference sequence). Trimming took off 1 base at V and 11 bases at J, with 14 bases between the two ends. As DNA, the CDR3 is TGTGCCAGCAGCTTAGGTGACTCCCGGGTGGCTTTCTTT. It encodes CASSLGDSRVAFF. Drawing the rest from reference TRBV11-1 and TRBJ1-1, the complete variable domain is EAEVAQSPRYKITEKSQAVAFWCDPISGHATLYWYRQILGQGPELLVQFQDESVVDDSQLPKDRFSAERLKGVDSTLKIQPAELGDSAMYLCASSLGDSRVAFFGQGTRLTVV.

The V gene is TRBV7-9, the J gene TRBJ1-1; D is possibly TRBD1 (5 bases). CDR1 is SEHNR, CDR2 FQNEAQ, per germline (reference sequence). V was trimmed by 1 base and J by 0 bases, leaving 12 bases between them. This CDR3 is 16 amino acids long. The CDR3 sequence is CASSLDAGPMNTEAFF. In DNA, the CDR3 is TGTGCCAGCAGCTTAGACGCAGGGCCGATGAACACTGAAGCTTTCTTT.

A single count supports this clone. The gene calls are TRBV5-1 and TRBJ2-7, with 7 bases matching TRBD2. Germline V lookup: CDR1 SGHRS, CDR2 YFSETQ. With V trimmed by 0 bases and J by 6 bases, 9 bases remained unmatched. CDR3 size: 15 residues. In nucleotides, the CDR3 is TGCGCCAGCAGCTTGGAGAGCGGGGACTTCGGCGAGCAGTACTTC. Translating it yields CASSLESGDFGEQYF.

CDR3 nucleotides: TGCGCCAGCAGCTTGACGGTACTAGCCAAAAACATTCAGTACTTC. Translation gives CASSLTVLAKNIQYF. The V call is TRBV5-1, the J call TRBJ2-4; D is uncertain. Germline CDR1 SGHRS, CDR2 YFSETQ. Deletions cut 1 base from V and 0 bases from J, with 8 bases between. The CDR3 covers 15 residues. Full variable domain (outside the CDR3, taken from reference TRBV5-1 and TRBJ2-4): KAGVTQTPRYLIKTRGQQVTLSCSPISGHRSVSWYQQTPGQGLQFLFEYFSETQRNKGNFPGRFSGRQFSNSRSEMNVSTLELGDSALYLCASSLTVLAKNIQYFGAGTRLSVL.

The V gene is TRBV7-3, the J gene TRBJ1-2; 8 bases fit TRBD1. CDR3 length: 15 residues. Germline values: CDR1 SGHTA, CDR2 FQGTGA. V was pared by 5 bases and J by 4 bases, with 9 bases of the junction left unmatched. The DNA for the CDR3 is TGTGCCAGCAGCCCAGGGGGCTCCAGCGCCTATGGCTACACCTTC. It translates to CASSPGGSSAYGYTF.